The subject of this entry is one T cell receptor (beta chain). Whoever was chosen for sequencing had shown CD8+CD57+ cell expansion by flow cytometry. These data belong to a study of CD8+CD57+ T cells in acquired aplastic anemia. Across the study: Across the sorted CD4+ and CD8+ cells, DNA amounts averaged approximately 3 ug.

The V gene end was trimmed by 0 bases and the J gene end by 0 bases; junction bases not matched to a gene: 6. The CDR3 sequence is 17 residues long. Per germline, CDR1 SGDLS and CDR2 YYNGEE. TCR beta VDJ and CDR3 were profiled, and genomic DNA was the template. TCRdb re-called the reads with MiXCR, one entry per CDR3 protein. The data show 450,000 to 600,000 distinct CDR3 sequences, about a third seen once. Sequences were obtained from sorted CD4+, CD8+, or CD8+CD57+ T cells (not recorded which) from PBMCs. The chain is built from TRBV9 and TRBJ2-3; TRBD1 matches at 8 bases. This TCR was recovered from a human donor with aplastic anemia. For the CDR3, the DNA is TGTGCCAGCAGCGTAGGCCCTGGACAGGGAAGCACAGATACGCAGTATTTT. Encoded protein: CASSVGPGQGSTDTQYF.